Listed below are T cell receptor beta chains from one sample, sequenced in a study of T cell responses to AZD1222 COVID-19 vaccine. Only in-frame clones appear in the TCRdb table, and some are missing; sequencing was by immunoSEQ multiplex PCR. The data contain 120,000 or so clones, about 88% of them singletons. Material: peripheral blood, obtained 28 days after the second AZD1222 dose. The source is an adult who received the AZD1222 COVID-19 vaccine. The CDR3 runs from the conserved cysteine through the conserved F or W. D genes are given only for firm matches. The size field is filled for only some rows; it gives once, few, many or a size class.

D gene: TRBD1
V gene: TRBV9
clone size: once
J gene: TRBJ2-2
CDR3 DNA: TGTGCCAGCAGCCGGATAGGACAGGGAAGAGGGACCGGGGAGCTGTTTTTT
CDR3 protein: CASSRIGQGRGTGELFF

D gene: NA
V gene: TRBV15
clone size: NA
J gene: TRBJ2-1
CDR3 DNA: TGCGCCACCCGGGGGAGCTCCTACAATGAGCAGTTCTTC
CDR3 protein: CATRGSSYNEQFF

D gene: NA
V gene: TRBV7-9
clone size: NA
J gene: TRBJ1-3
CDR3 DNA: TGTGCCAGCAGCGCCGTAGACTCTGGAAACACCATATATTTT
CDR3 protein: CASSAVDSGNTIYF

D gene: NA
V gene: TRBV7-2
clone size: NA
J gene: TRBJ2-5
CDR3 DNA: TGTGCCAGCAGCTTAGATGGGGGCCGGGAGACCCAGTACTTC
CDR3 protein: CASSLDGGRETQYF

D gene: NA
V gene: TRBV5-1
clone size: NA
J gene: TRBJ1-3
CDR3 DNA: TGCGCCAGCAGCCCCTCGACAGGAAACTCTGGAAACACCATATATTTT
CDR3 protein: CASSPSTGNSGNTIYF

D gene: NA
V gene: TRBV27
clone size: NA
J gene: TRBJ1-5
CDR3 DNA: TGTGCCAGCAGTTTGGGCGGGTCGAATCAGCCCCAGCATTTT
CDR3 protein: CASSLGGSNQPQHF

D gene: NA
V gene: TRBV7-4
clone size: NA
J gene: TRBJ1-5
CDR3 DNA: TGTGCCAGCAGCGGGGGGCAGCCCCAGCATTTT
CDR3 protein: CASSGGQPQHF

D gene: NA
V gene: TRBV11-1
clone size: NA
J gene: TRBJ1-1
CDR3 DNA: TGTGCCAGCAGCCGAAGGGGGGACACTGAAGCTTTCTTT
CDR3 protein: CASSRRGDTEAFF

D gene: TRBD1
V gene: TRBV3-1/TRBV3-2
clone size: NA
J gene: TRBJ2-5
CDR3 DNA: TGTGCCAGCAGCCAAGCAGGGGGCGGAGAGACCCAGTACTTC
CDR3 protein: CASSQAGGGETQYF

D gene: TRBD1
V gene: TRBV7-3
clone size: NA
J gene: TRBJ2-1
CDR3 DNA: TGTGCCAGCAGCTTGGTCGACAGGGGGAAAGCTGAGCAGTTCTTC
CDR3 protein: CASSLVDRGKAEQFF

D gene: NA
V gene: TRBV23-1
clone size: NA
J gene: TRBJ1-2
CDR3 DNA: TGCGCCAGCAAAATGGACGGGGTTGGCTACACCTTC
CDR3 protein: CASKMDGVGYTF

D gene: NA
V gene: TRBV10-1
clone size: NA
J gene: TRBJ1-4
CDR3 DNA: TGCGCCAGCAGTGAGTCGTTGAACAGTGGGGAAAAACTGTTTTTT
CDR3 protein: CASSESLNSGEKLFF

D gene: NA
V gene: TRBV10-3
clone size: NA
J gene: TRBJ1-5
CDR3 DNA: TGTGCCATCAGTGAGTCCTTGGCCGGGGGCAATCAGCCCCAGCATTTT
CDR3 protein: CAISESLAGGNQPQHF

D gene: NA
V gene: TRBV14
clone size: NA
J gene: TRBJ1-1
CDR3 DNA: TGTGCCAGCAGCCATGGACTGAACACTGAAGCTTTCTTT
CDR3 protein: CASSHGLNTEAFF

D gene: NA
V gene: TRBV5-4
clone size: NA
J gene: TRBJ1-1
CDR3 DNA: TGTGCCAGCAGCTTGGATAGGGGAATCTCTGAAGCTTTCTTT
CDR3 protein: CASSLDRGISEAFF

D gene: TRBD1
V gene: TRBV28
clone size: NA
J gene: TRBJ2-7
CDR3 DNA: TGTGCCAGCAGCTCAAGACAGGGGGCGTACTACGAGCAGTACTTC
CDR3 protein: CASSSRQGAYYEQYF

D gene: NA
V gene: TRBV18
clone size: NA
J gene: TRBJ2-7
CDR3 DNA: TGTGCCAGCTCACGGATACAGAGCGGAGAGCAGTACTTC
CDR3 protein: CASSRIQSGEQYF

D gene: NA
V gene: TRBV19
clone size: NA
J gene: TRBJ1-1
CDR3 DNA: TGTGCCAGTAGTAAGAGCCCACGCCTACTCTTGAACACTGAAGCTTTCTTT
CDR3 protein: CASSKSPRLLLNTEAFF

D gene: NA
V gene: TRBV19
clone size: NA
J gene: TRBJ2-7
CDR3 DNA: TGTGCCAGTAGCCTTGGGCAGGGGAGCCACGAGCAGTACTTC
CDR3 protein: CASSLGQGSHEQYF

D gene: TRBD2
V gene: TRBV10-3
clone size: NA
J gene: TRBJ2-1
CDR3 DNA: TGTGCCATCATGGGCGGGGGGGGATACAATGAGCAGTTCTTC
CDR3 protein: CAIMGGGGYNEQFF

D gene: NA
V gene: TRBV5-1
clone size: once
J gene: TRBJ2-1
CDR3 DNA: TGCGCCAGCAGCTTCCGGACGGCGAGCTCCTACAATGAGCAGTTCTTC
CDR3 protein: CASSFRTASSYNEQFF

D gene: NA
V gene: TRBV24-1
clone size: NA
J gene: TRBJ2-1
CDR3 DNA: TGTGCCACCAGTGACCACACTCCTACAGGGTACGATGAGCAGTTCTTC
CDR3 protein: CATSDHTPTGYDEQFF

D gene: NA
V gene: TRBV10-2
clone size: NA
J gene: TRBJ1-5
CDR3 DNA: TGCGCCAGCAGTGAGTCGCATGGCGGCAATCAGCCCCAGCATTTT
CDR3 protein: CASSESHGGNQPQHF

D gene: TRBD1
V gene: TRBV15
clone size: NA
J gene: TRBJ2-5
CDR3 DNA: TGTGCCACCAGCAGAGAATCCGGGACAGGGGTAGAGACCCAGTACTTC
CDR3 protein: CATSRESGTGVETQYF

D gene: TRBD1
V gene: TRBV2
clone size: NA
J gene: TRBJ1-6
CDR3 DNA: TGTGCCAGCAGTAAGGAACAGGGGACTCCTAATTCACCCCTCCACTTT
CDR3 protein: CASSKEQGTPNSPLHF

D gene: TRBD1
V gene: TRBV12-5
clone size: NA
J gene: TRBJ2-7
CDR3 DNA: TGTGCTAGTGGTTCAGGGACAGGGCAATACGAGCAGTACTTC
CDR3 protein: CASGSGTGQYEQYF

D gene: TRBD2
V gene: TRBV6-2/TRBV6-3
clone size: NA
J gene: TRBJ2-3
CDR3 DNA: TGTGCCAGCAGTAGTACTAGCGGGGGCCCAGATACGCAGTATTTT
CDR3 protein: CASSSTSGGPDTQYF

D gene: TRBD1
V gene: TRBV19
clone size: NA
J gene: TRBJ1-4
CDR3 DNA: TGTGCCAGTAGTATCAGGACAGGGGCGAACTATAATGAAAAACTGTTTTTT
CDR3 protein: CASSIRTGANYNEKLFF

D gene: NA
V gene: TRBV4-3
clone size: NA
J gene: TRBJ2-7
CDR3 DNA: TGCGCCAGCAGCCCATCTTACAGGGCCTACGAGCAGTACTTC
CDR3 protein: CASSPSYRAYEQYF

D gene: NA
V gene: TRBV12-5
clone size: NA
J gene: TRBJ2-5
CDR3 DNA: TGTGCTAGTGGTTTGGTAGCGTCCGAGACCCAGTACTTC
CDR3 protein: CASGLVASETQYF

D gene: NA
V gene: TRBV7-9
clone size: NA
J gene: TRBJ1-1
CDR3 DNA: TGTGCCAGCAGCTTGAGTGGGGTTGGTACTGAAGCTTTCTTT
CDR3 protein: CASSLSGVGTEAFF